The clone carrying this T cell receptor (beta chain) has a count of ten or more. Its antigen is still unknown. Germline values: CDR1 MNHEY, CDR2 SVGEGT. The V and J ends lost 2 bases and 6 bases respectively, with 13 bases between them. CDR3 length: 14 residues. This record comes from a study of T-cell reconstitution after alpha-beta-depleted transplantation in children. Study outcomes and limitations: By one year post-transplant, T-cell counts and diversity largely arose from T cells that were newly produced. The study reportedly traced alpha-beta T cells about two months after transplant to several hundred expanded graft clones. It was surviving recipient T cells and thymic progenitors that gave some patients high TCRbeta diversity at day 60.

Construction of the TCRbeta library involved unique molecular identifiers. Each CDR3 protein gets one entry after TCRdb re-called the PCR reads with MiXCR. The data hold about 300,000 distinct CDR3 sequences, with 9.5% to 13% observed a single time. The source is a boy in the first two years of life with acute myeloid leukemia, due to receive a stem cell transplant. The V call is TRBV6-2 or TRBV6-3, the J call TRBJ1-2, with TRBD1 as a possible D gene (6 bases). The specimen was PBMCs, collected before TCRalphabeta/CD19-depleted stem cell transplant. CDR3 residues: CASSYGGGLDGYTF. The DNA of the CDR3 is TGTGCCAGCAGTTACGGAGGGGGTCTGGATGGCTACACCTTC.